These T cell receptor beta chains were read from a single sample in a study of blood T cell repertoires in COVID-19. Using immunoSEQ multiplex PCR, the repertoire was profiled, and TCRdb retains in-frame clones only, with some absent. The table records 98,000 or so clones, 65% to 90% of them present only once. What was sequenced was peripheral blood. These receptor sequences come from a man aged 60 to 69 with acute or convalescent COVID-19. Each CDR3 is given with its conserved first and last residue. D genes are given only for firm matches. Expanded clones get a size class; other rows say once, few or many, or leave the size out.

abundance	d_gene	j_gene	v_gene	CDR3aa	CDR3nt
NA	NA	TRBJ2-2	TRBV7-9	CASSWAHHPGELFF	TGTGCCAGCAGTTGGGCGCATCACCCCGGGGAGCTGTTTTTT
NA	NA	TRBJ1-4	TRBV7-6	CASSLQPGANEKLFF	TGTGCCAGCAGCTTACAACCCGGGGCTAATGAAAAACTGTTTTTT
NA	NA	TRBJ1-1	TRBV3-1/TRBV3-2	CASSQDILIRNTEAFF	TGTGCCAGCAGCCAAGATATTCTTATTCGTAACACTGAAGCTTTCTTT
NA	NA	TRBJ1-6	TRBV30	CAWRGGNSPLHF	TGTGCCTGGAGGGGGGGTAATTCACCCCTCCACTTT
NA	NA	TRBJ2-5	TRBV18	CASSPPGVFRETQYF	TGTGCCAGCTCACCACCCGGTGTCTTCAGGGAGACCCAGTACTTC
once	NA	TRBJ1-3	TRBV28	CASSPGSNVISGNTIYF	TGTGCCAGCAGCCCAGGATCGAACGTCATCTCTGGAAACACCATATATTTT
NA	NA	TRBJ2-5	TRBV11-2	CASSSVAVQETQYF	TGTGCCAGCAGCTCTGTAGCGGTACAAGAGACCCAGTACTTC
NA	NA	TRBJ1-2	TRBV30	CAWSVGAATGYTF	TGTGCCTGGAGTGTAGGGGCAGCGACGGGCTACACCTTC
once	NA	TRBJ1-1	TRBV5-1	CASSVTGKTEAFF	TGCGCCAGCAGCGTAACAGGGAAAACTGAAGCTTTCTTT
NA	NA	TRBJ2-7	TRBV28	CASGWDLQYF	TGTGCCAGCGGTTGGGACTTGCAGTACTTC
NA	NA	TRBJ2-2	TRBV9	CASTGEGDTGEPFF	TGTGCCAGCACTGGAGAAGGGGACACCGGGGAGCCGTTTTTT
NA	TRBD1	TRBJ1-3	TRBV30	CAWSLGGQGSAGNTIYF	TGTGCCTGGAGCCTCGGAGGACAGGGAAGTGCTGGAAACACCATATATTTT
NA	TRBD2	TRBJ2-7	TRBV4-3	CASSQELGAGGSYEQYF	TGCGCCAGCAGCCAAGAGTTGGGCGCGGGAGGATCCTACGAGCAGTACTTC
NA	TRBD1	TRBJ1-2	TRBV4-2	CASSQPGQGVGYDGYTF	TGTGCCAGCAGCCAACCGGGACAGGGAGTAGGCTATGATGGCTACACCTTC
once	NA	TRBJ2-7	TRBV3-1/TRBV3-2	CASSQGGTNLDEQYF	TGTGCCAGCAGCCAAGGGGGCACTAACCTGGACGAGCAGTACTTC
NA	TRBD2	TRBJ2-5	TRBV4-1	CASSRGLADVGETQYF	TGCGCCAGCAGCCGCGGACTAGCGGATGTCGGGGAGACCCAGTACTTC
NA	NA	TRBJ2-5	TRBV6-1	CASSDASLAQETQYF	TGTGCCAGCAGTGACGCCTCACTTGCTCAAGAGACCCAGTACTTC
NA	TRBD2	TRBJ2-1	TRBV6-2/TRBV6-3	CASSYGTGGRNEQFF	TGTGCCAGCAGTTACGGTACGGGAGGGCGAAATGAGCAGTTCTTC
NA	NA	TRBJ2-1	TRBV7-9	CASSLGLANEQFF	TGTGCCAGCAGCTTAGGGCTAGCCAATGAGCAGTTCTTC
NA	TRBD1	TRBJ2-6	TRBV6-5	CASTDRGTGANVLTF	TGTGCCAGCACCGACAGGGGGACTGGGGCCAACGTCCTGACTTTC
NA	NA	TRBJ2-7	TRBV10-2	CASSQQARSPYEQYF	TGCGCCAGCAGTCAACAGGCAAGATCCCCCTACGAGCAGTACTTC
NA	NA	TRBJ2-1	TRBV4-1	CASSQASGYNEQFF	TGCGCCAGCAGCCAAGCCTCGGGCTACAATGAGCAGTTCTTC
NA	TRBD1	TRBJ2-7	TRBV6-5	CASSYSTQGADEQYF	TGTGCCAGCAGTTACTCGACACAGGGGGCCGACGAGCAGTACTTC
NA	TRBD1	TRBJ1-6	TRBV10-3	CAISERDRGRNNSPLHF	TGTGCCATCAGTGAGCGGGACAGGGGGCGGAATAATTCACCCCTCCACTTT
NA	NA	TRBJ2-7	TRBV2	CASILSGPYEQYF	TGTGCCAGCATTCTTTCAGGCCCCTACGAGCAGTACTTC
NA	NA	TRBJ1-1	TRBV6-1	CASSETRGTEAFF	TGTGCCAGCAGTGAAACGAGGGGGACTGAAGCTTTCTTT
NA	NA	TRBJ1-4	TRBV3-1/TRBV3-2	CASSQRATNEKLFF	TGTGCCAGCAGCCAAAGAGCAACTAATGAAAAACTGTTTTTT
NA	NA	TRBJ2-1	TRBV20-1	CSARQPDEQFF	TGCAGTGCTAGGCAACCGGATGAGCAGTTCTTC
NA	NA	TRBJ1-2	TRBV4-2	CASSQGTGNYGYTF	TGTGCCAGCAGCCAAGGTACAGGGAACTATGGCTACACCTTC
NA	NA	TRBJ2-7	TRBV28	CASSPVSEDEQYF	TGTGCCAGCAGTCCCGTGTCAGAAGACGAGCAGTACTTC
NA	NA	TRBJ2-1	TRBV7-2	CASSLGQYNEQFF	TGTGCCAGCAGCTTAGGACAGTACAATGAGCAGTTCTTC
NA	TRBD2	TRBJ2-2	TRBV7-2	CASSFQVAGATGELFF	TGTGCCAGCAGCTTTCAAGTAGCGGGGGCCACCGGGGAGCTGTTTTTT
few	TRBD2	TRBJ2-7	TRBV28	CASRLLSGSSYEQYF	TGTGCCTCCAGACTACTGAGCGGGAGTAGCTACGAGCAGTACTTC
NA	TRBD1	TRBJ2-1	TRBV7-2	CASSLGPGTGDEQFF	TGTGCCAGCAGCTTAGGTCCCGGGACAGGGGATGAGCAGTTCTTC
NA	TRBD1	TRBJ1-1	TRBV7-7	CASSLGTGSRAFF	TGTGCTAGCAGCTTAGGGACAGGGAGCAGAGCTTTCTTT
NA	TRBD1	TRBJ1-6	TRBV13	CASSRFGQDNSPLHF	TGTGCCAGCAGCAGATTCGGACAGGATAATTCACCCCTCCACTTT
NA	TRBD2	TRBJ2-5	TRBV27	CASRGTTSGEETQYF	TGTGCCAGCAGGGGTACGACTAGCGGGGAAGAGACCCAGTACTTC
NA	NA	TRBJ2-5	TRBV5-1	CASSVQERYQETQYF	TGCGCCAGCAGCGTACAAGAGCGGTACCAAGAGACCCAGTACTTC
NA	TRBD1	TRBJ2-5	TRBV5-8	CASSWTGPYTRSETQYF	TGTGCCAGCAGCTGGACAGGGCCTTACACACGAAGCGAGACCCAGTACTTC
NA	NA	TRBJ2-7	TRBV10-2	CASFPGSEYEQYF	TGCGCCAGCTTTCCGGGGTCGGAATACGAGCAGTACTTC
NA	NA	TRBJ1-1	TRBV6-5	CAAGERTNTEAFF	TGTGCCGCCGGCGAGAGGACAAACACTGAAGCTTTCTTT
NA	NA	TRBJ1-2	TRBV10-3	CAITSGSYRNYGYTF	TGTGCCATCACTTCGGGGTCTTACAGAAACTATGGCTACACCTTC
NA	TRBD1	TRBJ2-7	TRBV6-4	CASSDGRGLYIHEQYF	TGTGCCAGCAGTGACGGCAGGGGGCTTTACATCCACGAGCAGTACTTC
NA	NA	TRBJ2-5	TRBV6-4	CASSDSGGAKETQYF	TGTGCCAGCAGTGACTCTGGGGGGGCGAAGGAGACCCAGTACTTC
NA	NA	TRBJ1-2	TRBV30	CAWSAGTNYGYTF	TGTGCCTGGTCGGCGGGGACCAACTATGGCTACACCTTC
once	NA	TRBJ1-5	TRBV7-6	CASSHLLQGEGQPQHF	TGTGCCAGCAGCCATCTCCTCCAGGGTGAAGGTCAGCCCCAGCATTTT
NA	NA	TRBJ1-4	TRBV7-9	CASSLRDFNEKLFF	TGTGCCAGCAGCTTAAGGGACTTTAATGAAAAACTGTTTTTT
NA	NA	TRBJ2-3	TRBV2	CARGPGTDTQYF	TGTGCCAGGGGGCCAGGGACAGATACGCAGTATTTT